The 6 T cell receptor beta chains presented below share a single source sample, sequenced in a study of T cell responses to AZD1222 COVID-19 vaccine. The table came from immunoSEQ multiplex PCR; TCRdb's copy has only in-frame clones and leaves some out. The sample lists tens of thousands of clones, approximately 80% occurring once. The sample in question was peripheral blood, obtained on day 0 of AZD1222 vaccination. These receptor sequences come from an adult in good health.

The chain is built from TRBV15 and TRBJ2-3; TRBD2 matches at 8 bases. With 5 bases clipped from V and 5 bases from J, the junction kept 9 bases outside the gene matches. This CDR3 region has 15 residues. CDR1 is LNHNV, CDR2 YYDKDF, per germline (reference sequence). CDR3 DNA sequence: TGTGCCACCAGCCTGTCGTTAGCGGGAATAGATACGCAGTATTTT. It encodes CATSLSLAGIDTQYF.

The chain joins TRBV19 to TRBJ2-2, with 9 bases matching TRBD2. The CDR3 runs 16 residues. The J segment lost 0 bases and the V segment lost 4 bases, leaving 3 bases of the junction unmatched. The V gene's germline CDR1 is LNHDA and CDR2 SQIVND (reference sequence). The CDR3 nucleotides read TGTGCCAGTAGTAAGAGACTAGCGGCGAACACCGGGGAGCTGTTTTTT. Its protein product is CASSKRLAANTGELFF.

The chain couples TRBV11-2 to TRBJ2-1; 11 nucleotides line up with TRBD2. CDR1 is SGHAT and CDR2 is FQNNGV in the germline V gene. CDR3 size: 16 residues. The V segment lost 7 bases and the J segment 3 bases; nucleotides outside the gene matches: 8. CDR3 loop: CASTPRLAGIYNEQFF. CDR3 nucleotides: TGTGCCAGCACCCCGCGACTAGCGGGGATCTACAATGAGCAGTTCTTC.

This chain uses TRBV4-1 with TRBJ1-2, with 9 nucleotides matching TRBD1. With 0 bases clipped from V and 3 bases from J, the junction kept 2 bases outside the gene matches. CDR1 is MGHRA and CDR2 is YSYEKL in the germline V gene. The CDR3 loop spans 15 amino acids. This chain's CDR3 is CASSQDTGGDYGYTF. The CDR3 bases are TGCGCCAGCAGCCAAGATACAGGGGGCGACTATGGCTACACCTTC.

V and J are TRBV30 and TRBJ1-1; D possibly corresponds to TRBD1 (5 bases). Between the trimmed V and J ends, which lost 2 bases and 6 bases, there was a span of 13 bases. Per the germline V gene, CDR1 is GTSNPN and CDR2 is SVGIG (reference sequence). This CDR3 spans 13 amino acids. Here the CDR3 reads CAWSKGARAEAFF. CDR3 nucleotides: TGTGCCTGGAGTAAAGGGGCGAGGGCTGAAGCTTTCTTT.

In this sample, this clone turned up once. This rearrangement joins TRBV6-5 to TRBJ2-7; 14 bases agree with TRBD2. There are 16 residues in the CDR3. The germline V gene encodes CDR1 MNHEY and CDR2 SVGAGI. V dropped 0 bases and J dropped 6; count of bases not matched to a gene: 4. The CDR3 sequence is CASSYSSGTSGSEQYF. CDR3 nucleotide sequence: TGTGCCAGCAGTTACTCGTCCGGGACTAGCGGGAGCGAGCAGTACTTC.